The clone carrying this TCR beta chain was counted many times. The sample belongs to a study of T-cell reconstitution after alpha-beta-depleted transplantation in children. Preparation of the TCRbeta library was carried out with unique molecular identifiers. MiXCR was run by TCRdb on the PCR reads, yielding one entry per CDR3 protein. Here the sample spans about half a million distinct CDR3 sequences, around 12% being singletons. The sequencing used PBMCs from the stem cell graft donor, collected from the stem cell graft. This receptor was obtained from a human donor who donated a stem cell graft to a child with combined immunodeficiency.

The CDR3 nucleotides are TGTGCCAGCAGTCCCCGACAGGGTCGTAATCAGCCCCAGCATTTT. This gives the protein CASSPRQGRNQPQHF. V and J are TRBV27 and TRBJ1-5; 7 nucleotides match TRBD1. Germline V gene sequence: CDR1 MNHEY, CDR2 SMNVEV (reference sequence). V trimming: 5 bases; J trimming: 4 bases; junction bases outside the gene matches: 8. This CDR3 region has 15 residues.